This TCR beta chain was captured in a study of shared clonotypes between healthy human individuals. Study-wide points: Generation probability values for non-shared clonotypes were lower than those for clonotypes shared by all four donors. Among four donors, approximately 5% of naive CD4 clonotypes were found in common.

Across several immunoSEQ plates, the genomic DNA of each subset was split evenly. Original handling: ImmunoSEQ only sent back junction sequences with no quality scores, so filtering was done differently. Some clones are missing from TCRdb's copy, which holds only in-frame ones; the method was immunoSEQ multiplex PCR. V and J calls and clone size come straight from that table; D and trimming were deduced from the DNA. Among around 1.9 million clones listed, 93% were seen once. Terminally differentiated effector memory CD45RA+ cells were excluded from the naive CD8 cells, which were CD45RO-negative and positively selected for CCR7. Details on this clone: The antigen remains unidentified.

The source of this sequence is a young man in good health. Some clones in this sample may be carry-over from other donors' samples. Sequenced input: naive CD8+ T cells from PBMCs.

This CDR3 is CAIRLGDYLYNEQFF. The CDR3 DNA reads TGTGCCATCAGGCTGGGGGACTATCTCTACAATGAGCAGTTCTTC. The rearrangement uses TRBV10-3 and TRBJ2-1; the match to TRBD2 covers 7 bases. Germline values: CDR1 ENHRY, CDR2 SYGVKD. V lost 6 bases, J lost 3 bases, and 8 bases stayed unmatched. This CDR3 is built from 15 residues.